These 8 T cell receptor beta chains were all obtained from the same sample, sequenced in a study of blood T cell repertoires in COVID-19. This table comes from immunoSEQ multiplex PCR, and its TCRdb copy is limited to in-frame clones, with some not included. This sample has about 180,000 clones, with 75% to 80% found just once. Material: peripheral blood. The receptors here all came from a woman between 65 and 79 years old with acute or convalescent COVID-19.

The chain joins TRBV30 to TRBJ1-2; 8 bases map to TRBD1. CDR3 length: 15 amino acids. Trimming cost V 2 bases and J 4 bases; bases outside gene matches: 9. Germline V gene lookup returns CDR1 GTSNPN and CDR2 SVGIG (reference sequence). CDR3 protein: CAWSPGHRGAYGYTF. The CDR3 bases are TGTGCCTGGAGTCCCGGACACAGGGGGGCCTATGGCTACACCTTC.

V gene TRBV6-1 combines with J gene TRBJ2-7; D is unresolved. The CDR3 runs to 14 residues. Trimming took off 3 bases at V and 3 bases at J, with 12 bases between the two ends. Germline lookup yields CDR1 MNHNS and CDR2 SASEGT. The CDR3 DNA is TGTGCCAGCAGTGATCCCGGTCGCGTCTACGAGCAGTACTTC. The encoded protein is CASSDPGRVYEQYF.

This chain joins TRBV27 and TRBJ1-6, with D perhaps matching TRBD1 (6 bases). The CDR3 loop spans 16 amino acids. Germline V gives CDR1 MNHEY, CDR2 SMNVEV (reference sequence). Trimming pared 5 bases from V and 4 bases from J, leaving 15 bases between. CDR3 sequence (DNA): TGTGCCAGCAGTCCCCAGGGGCAGGTGTATAATTCACCCCTCCACTTT. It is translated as CASSPQGQVYNSPLHF.

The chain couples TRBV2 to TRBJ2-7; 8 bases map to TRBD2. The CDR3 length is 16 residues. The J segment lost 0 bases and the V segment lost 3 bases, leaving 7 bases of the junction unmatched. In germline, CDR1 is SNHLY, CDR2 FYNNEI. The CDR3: CASSDPGRGDSYEQYF. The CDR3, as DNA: TGTGCCAGCAGTGACCCCGGGAGGGGGGACTCCTACGAGCAGTACTTC.

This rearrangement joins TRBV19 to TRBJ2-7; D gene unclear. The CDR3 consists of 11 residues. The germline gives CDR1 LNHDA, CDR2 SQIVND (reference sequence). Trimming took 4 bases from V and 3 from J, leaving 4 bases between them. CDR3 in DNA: TGTGCCAGTAGTAACGGCTACGAGCAGTACTTC. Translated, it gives CASSNGYEQYF.

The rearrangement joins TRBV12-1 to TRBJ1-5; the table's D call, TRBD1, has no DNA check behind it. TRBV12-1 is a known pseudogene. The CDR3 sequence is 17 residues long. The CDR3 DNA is TGTGCCAGCAGCTTTGGGCCGGACAGGGGCCCGAGTCAGCCCCAGCATTTT. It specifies CASSFGPDRGPSQPQHF.

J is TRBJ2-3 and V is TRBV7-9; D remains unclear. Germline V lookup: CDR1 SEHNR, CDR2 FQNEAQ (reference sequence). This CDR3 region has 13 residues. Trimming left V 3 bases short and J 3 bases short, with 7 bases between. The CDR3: CASSFLGTDTQYF. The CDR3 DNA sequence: TGTGCCAGCAGCTTTCTAGGAACAGATACGCAGTATTTT.

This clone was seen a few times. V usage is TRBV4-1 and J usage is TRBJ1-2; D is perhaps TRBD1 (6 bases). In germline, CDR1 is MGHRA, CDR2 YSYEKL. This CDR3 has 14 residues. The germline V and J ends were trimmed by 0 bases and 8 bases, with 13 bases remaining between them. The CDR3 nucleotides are TGCGCCAGCAGCCAAGACAGGGGTTCGCGCGGCTACACCTTC. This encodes CASSQDRGSRGYTF.